The rows below give T cell receptor beta chains drawn from one sample of a study of shared clonotypes between healthy human individuals. Clones were read by immunoSEQ multiplex PCR, and TCRdb kept only the in-frame ones, dropping some. The data hold hundreds of thousands of clones, with 95% to 98% observed a single time. Sequences were obtained from naive CD8+ T cells sorted from blood. These receptors were taken from a man aged 25 to 45 in good health. The conserved cysteine and the conserved F or W are not part of the CDR3 here. D genes are given only for firm matches.

J | D | V | length | CDR3
TRBJ1-2 | TRBD1 | TRBV6-5 | 12 | ASSYGTGTYGYT
TRBJ2-7 | - | TRBV14 | 11 | ASSAVSSYEQY
TRBJ2-1 | - | TRBV2 | 12 | ARRTFSSYNEQF
TRBJ2-7 | - | TRBV10-1 | 12 | ASSESREVDEQY
TRBJ2-1 | - | TRBV7-9 | 13 | ASSHAGSSYNEQF
TRBJ2-7 | TRBD2 | TRBV7-2 | 12 | ASSPGLAGSGQY
TRBJ2-7 | - | TRBV27 | 11 | ASSLFRGYEQY
TRBJ2-1 | - | TRBV25-1 | 10 | ASRLYYNEQF
TRBJ2-7 | TRBD2 | TRBV15 | 15 | ATSKTGTITLAYEQY
TRBJ2-1 | TRBD2 | TRBV7-3 | 12 | ASSLEDSGAEQF
TRBJ2-7 | - | TRBV2 | 11 | ASRFGGTEEQY
TRBJ2-7 | - | TRBV29-1 | 12 | SVTRDSPSGEQY
TRBJ1-1 | - | TRBV5-5 | 12 | ASSLVRERAEAF
TRBJ2-5 | - | TRBV5-8 | 13 | ASSLPGSYQETQY
TRBJ2-6 | - | TRBV29-1 | 11 | SVEAPGANVLT
TRBJ1-1 | - | TRBV5-1 | 11 | ASSLVRDTEAF
TRBJ2-7 | - | TRBV5-5 | 16 | ASSLMPRRTQWNYEQY
TRBJ1-1 | - | TRBV6-6 | 10 | ASSPGTLEAF
TRBJ2-1 | TRBD2 | TRBV29-1 | 15 | SVDFVAGGKNGNEQF
TRBJ2-3 | TRBD1 | TRBV7-9 | 15 | ASSLRSGTDFTDTQY
TRBJ2-7 | TRBD2 | TRBV5-1 | 13 | ASSWTSGLSYEQY
TRBJ2-3 | - | TRBV6-5 | 9 | ASRQANTQY
TRBJ2-7 | TRBD1 | TRBV6-5 | 13 | ASRLSDRASYEQY
TRBJ2-6 | - | TRBV7-6 | 12 | ASSQLSGANVLT
TRBJ2-5 | - | TRBV15 | 12 | ATSRSGRGETQY
TRBJ1-1 | - | TRBV30 | 11 | AWSFPINTEAF
TRBJ2-2 | TRBD1 | TRBV4-1 | 14 | ASSQDNRGNTGELF
TRBJ2-7 | - | TRBV5-6 | 11 | ASSLGQIYEQY
TRBJ2-1 | TRBD2 | TRBV7-8 | 13 | ASSSRAGAYNEQF
TRBJ2-1 | - | TRBV11-2 | 14 | ASSPAPSSPYNEQF
TRBJ1-5 | TRBD1 | TRBV27 | 13 | ASRRQQGVNQPQH
TRBJ1-5 | - | TRBV15 | 8 | ATGNQPQH